The T cell receptor (beta chain) described here comes from a study of cytomegalovirus exposure and HLA in healthy donors. Notes on the study in general: One later analysis, an examination of the roughly 130 validation repertoires, found that first-cohort TCR clusters tended to co-occur in them. CMV antigen specificity was confirmed in vitro for three CMV-associated chains. Using the classifier, cytomegalovirus status was reportedly diagnosed with high specificity and sensitivity.

Repertoires were generated with immunoSEQ multiplex PCR, while TCRdb's copy carries only in-frame clones and drops some. There are 60,000 or so clones in the sample; roughly nine tenths occur only once, and about 2.2% lies in the top ten. The CDR3 length is 21 residues. V gave up 6 bases and J gave up 4 bases; unmatched junction bases: 19. From germline, CDR1 is KGHSH and CDR2 LQKENI. As to this clone: Its antigen is still unknown.

This receptor was taken from a woman in her 30s in good health and CMV-seronegative. The rearrangement joins TRBV18 to TRBJ2-2; 14 nucleotides align to TRBD2. The sample consisted of PBMCs. CDR3 sequence: CASSRRGAGTSGRAVTGELFF. The CDR3, as DNA: TGTGCCAGCTCCCGCAGGGGAGCCGGGACTAGCGGGAGAGCGGTCACCGGGGAGCTGTTTTTT.